The T cell receptor beta chain under discussion was sequenced for a study of shared clonotypes between healthy human individuals. Across the study: There were three CD4 naive, three CD4 memory, two CD8 naive and one CD8 memory plates per donor.

Overall study results and limits: Several donors showed sharing of roughly 5% of naive CD4 clonotypes. Depth was large, yet rarefaction showed that sorted-subset sequencing was incomplete.

A note on this clone: Its target is not known.

CD4+ cells were split into CD45RA+ naive and CD45RA-negative memory subsets. Per the germline V gene, CDR1 is MDHEN and CDR2 is SYDVKM. This CDR3 has 15 amino acids. V trimming: 10 bases; J trimming: 1 base; junction bases outside the gene matches: 8. TCRdb's copy holds only in-frame clones and misses some; the assay was immunoSEQ multiplex PCR. The sample consists of about 960,000 clones, approximately 80% of them appearing once. The V call is TRBV28, the J call TRBJ2-2; 8 nucleotides agree with TRBD1. Sequenced material: memory CD4+ T cells sorted from blood. The subset was: CD45RA-negative fraction. This receptor was taken from a man between 18 and 35 years old in good health. CDR3 nucleotide sequence: TGTGCCACCAAAACTGGACAGGGGAACACCGGGGAGCTGTTTTTT. Translating it yields CATKTGQGNTGELFF.